The 10 T cell receptor beta chains below come from one sample, sequenced in a study of blood T cells in healthy people across ages. Combining a sample-barcoded 5' primer with a J-beta primer mix, a second PCR ran for roughly 7 to 11 cycles. Each CDR3 protein gets one entry after TCRdb re-called the 5' RACE reads with MiXCR. Here the sample spans about 1.8 million distinct CDR3 sequences, around 50% being singletons. Sequencing used blood. These TCRs come from a woman aged 40-49 years in good health.

The chain carries TRBV6-2 or TRBV6-3 and TRBJ2-7; TRBD2 agrees at 8 bases. In germline, CDR1 is MNHEY, CDR2 SVGEGT. With 7 bases clipped from V and 0 bases from J, the junction kept 5 bases outside the gene matches. The CDR3 has 14 amino acids. The CDR3 spells CASMSGTSSYEQYF. The DNA of the CDR3 is TGTGCCAGCATGAGTGGGACTAGCTCCTACGAGCAGTACTTC.

This clonotype came up a few times. The CDR3: CASSLEAGGLWQYF. The DNA for the CDR3 is TGTGCCAGCAGCTTAGAAGCGGGGGGACTTTGGCAGTACTTC. The genes are TRBV7-9 and TRBJ2-5; 9 bases agree with TRBD2. The CDR3 has 14 residues. J was trimmed by 11 bases and V by 1 base; bases with no gene match: 8. The germline CDR1 and CDR2 sequences are SEHNR and FQNEAQ (reference sequence).

There are a few counts of this clonotype. The rearrangement uses TRBV29-1 and TRBJ2-7; D is tentatively TRBD1 or TRBD2 (6 bases each). The last part of the DNA fits TRBJ2-5 better; the J call may be wrong. The CDR3 loop spans 11 amino acids. CDR1 SQVTM and CDR2 ANQGSEA come from the germline V gene. CDR3 region: CSVLGGETQYF. CDR3 nucleotide sequence: TGCAGCGTATTAGGGGGGGAGACCCAGTACTTC.

This clonotype was counted a few times. This chain links TRBV10-3 with TRBJ2-5; 7 bases map to TRBD1. V shed 5 bases and J 3 bases; nucleotides not matched to a gene: 9. The CDR3 extends over 15 amino acids. CDR1 is ENHRY and CDR2 is SYGVKD in the germline V gene. The CDR3 coding sequence is TGTGCCATCAGTACCGGGACAGTGGTTGAAGAGACCCAGTACTTC. Amino acid sequence: CAISTGTVVEETQYF.

The chain links TRBV7-9 to TRBJ2-3; D ambiguous. Germline V gene sequence: CDR1 SEHNR, CDR2 FQNEAQ (reference sequence). The CDR3 is 14 amino acids. Trimming stripped 3 bases from V and 6 bases from J, with 13 bases between. The CDR3 coding sequence is TGTGCCAGCAGCTTTGACGAGCTTAAGGATACGCAGTATTTT. Translating it yields CASSFDELKDTQYF. The complete variable domain, with remaining parts taken from reference TRBV7-9 and TRBJ2-3, reads DTGVSQNPRHKITKRGQNVTFRCDPISEHNRLYWYRQTLGQGPEFLTYFQNEAQLEKSRLLSDRFSAERPKGSFSTLEIQRTEQGDSAMYLCASSFDELKDTQYFGPGTRLTVL.

The CDR3 sequence: CASSFLERQGYNGHEQYF. CDR3 nucleotides: TGTGCCAGCAGCTTTCTAGAAAGACAGGGGTATAATGGTCACGAGCAGTACTTC. The chain carries TRBV5-6 and TRBJ2-5, with 8 positions matching TRBD1. The DNA end favors TRBJ2-7, so the J call may be wrong. Germline V gives CDR1 SGHDT, CDR2 YYEEEE. There are 18 residues in the CDR3.

The chain carries TRBV6-2 or TRBV6-3 and TRBJ2-6; D might be TRBD2 (5 bases). CDR1 is MNHEY and CDR2 is SVGEGT in the germline V gene. Trimming shortened V by 4 bases and J by 0 bases, and 13 bases separated the two germline ends. This CDR3 contains 17 residues. In DNA, the CDR3 is TGTGCCAGCAGTTCTAGGACTCTAATCTCTGGGGCCAACGTCCTGACTTTC. The encoded protein is CASSSRTLISGANVLTF.

This chain joins TRBV20-1 and TRBJ2-7; D is possibly TRBD1 (5 bases). Germline CDR1 is DFQATT and CDR2 is SNEGSKA (reference sequence). V lost 3 bases and J 2 bases, leaving 14 bases between the germline ends. The CDR3 is 14 residues long. In nucleotides, the CDR3 is TGCAGTGCTAGTTCGTCCGACAGAGCCTACGAGCAGTACTTC. It translates to CSASSSDRAYEQYF.

DNA of the CDR3: TGCAGTGCTAGAGATTTGCGGAGACAGTTAAACAATGAGCAGTTCTTC. Encoded protein: CSARDLRRQLNNEQFF. This chain links TRBV20-1 with TRBJ2-1; D is possibly TRBD1 (5 bases). The CDR3 has 16 residues. V gave up 0 bases and J gave up 5 bases, with 17 bases separating them. CDR1 is DFQATT, CDR2 SNEGSKA, per germline (reference sequence).

The V gene is TRBV28, the J gene TRBJ1-2, with TRBD1 identical over 9 bases. J gave up 5 bases and V 8 bases, and 3 bases lay outside the gene matches. The CDR3 contains 12 residues. Germline loops: CDR1 MDHEN, CDR2 SYDVKM. The CDR3 sequence is CASVDRGYGYTF. The CDR3 DNA sequence: TGTGCCAGCGTGGACAGGGGTTATGGCTACACCTTC.